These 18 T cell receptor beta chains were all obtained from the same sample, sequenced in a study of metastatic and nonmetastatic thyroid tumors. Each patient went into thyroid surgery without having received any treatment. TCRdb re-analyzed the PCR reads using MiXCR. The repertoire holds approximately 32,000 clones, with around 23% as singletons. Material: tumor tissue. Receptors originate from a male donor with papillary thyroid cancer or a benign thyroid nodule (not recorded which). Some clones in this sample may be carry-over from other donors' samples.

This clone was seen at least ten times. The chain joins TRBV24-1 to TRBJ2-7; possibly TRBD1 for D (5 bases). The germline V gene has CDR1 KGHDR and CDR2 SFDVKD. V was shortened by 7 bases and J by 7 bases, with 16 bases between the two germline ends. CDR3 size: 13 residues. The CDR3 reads CATRAAGNGEQYF. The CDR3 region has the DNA TGTGCCACCAGAGCAGCAGGGAATGGTGAGCAGTACTTC.

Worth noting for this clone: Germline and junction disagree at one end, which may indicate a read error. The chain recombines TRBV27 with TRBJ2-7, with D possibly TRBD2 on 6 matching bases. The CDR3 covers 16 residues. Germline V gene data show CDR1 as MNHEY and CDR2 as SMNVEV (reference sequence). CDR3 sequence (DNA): TGCGCCAGCAGTCGTTTCGGGAGCCCTATGGCCTACGAGCAGTACTTC. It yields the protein CASSRFGSPMAYEQYF.

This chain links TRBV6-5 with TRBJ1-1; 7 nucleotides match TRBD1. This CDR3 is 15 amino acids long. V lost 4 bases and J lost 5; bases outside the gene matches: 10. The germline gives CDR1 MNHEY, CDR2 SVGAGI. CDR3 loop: CASSSGQLGETEAFF. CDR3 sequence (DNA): TGTGCCAGCAGTTCGGGACAGTTGGGAGAGACTGAAGCTTTCTTT.

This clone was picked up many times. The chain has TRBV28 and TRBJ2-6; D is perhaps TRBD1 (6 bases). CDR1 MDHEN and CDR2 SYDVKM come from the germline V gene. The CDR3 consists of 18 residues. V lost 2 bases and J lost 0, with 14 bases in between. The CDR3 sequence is CASSLGTGLGSGANVLTF. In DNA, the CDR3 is TGTGCCAGCAGTTTAGGAACAGGGTTGGGCTCTGGGGCCAACGTCCTGACTTTC.

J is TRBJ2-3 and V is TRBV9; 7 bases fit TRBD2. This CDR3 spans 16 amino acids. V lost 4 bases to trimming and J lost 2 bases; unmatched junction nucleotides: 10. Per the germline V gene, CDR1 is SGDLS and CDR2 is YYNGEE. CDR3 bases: TGTGCCAGCAGCATAGGATCTAGCGGTTACACAGATACGCAGTATTTT. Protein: CASSIGSSGYTDTQYF.

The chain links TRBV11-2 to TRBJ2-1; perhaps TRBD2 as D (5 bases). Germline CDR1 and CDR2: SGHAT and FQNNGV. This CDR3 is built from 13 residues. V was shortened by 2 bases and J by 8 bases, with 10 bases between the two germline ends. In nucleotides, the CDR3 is TGTGCCAGCAGCTTAACGGGGTGGTATGAGCAGTTCTTC. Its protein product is CASSLTGWYEQFF. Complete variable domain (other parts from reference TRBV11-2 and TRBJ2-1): EAGVAQSPRYKIIEKRQSVAFWCNPISGHATLYWYQQILGQGPKLLIQFQNNGVVDDSQLPKDRFSAERLKGVDSTLKIQPAKLEDSAVYLCASSLTGWYEQFFGPGTRLTVL.

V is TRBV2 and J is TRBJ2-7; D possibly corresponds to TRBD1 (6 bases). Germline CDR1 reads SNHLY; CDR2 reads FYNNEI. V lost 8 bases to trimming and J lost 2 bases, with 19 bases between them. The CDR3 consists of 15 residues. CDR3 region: CASSVSGAGPYEQYF. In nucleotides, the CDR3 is TGTGCCAGCTCAGTATCAGGGGCAGGCCCCTACGAGCAGTACTTC.

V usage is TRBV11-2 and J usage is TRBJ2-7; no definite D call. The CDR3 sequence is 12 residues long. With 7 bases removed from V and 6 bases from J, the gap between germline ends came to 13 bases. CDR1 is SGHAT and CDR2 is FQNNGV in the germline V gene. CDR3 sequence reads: CASIHPMGEQYF. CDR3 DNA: TGTGCCAGCATCCACCCTATGGGCGAGCAGTACTTC. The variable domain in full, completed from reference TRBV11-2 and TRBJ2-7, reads EAGVAQSPRYKIIEKRQSVAFWCNPISGHATLYWYQQILGQGPKLLIQFQNNGVVDDSQLPKDRFSAERLKGVDSTLKIQPAKLEDSAVYLCASIHPMGEQYFGPGTRLTVT.

CDR3 protein: CASSLVSSGNEQFF. CDR3 bases: TGCGCCAGCAGCTTGGTGTCTAGCGGGAATGAGCAGTTCTTC. The rearrangement links TRBV5-1 to TRBJ2-1; 8 bases map to TRBD2. CDR3 length: 14 residues. Trimming at V came to 0 bases and at J to 7 bases, leaving 3 bases not matched to a gene. Germline V gene sequence: CDR1 SGHRS, CDR2 YFSETQ.

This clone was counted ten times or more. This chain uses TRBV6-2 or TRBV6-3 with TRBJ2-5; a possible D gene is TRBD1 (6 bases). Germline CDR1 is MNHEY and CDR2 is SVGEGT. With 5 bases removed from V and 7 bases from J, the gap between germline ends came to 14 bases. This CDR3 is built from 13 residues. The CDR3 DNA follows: TGTGCCAGCAGTGAACCAGGGGCAGGGACCCAGTACTTC. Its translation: CASSEPGAGTQYF.

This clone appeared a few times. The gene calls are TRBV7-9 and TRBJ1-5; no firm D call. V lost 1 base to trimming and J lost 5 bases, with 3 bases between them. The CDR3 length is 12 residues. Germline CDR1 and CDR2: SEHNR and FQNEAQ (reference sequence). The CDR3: CASSLEHQPQHF. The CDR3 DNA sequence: TGTGCCAGCAGCTTAGAGCATCAGCCCCAGCATTTT.

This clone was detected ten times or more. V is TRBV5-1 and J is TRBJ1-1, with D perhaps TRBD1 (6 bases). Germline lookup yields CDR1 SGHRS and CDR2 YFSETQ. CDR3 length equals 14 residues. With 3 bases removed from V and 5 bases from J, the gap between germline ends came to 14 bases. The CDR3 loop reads CASSWGDQGTEAFF. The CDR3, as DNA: TGCGCCAGCAGCTGGGGGGACCAGGGGACTGAAGCTTTCTTT.

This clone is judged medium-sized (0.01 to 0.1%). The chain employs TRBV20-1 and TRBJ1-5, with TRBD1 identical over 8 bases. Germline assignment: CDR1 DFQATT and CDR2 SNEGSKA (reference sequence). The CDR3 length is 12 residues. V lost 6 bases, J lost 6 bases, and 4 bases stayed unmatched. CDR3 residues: CSAGQGSQPQHF. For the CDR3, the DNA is TGCAGTGCCGGACAGGGTAGTCAGCCCCAGCATTTT.

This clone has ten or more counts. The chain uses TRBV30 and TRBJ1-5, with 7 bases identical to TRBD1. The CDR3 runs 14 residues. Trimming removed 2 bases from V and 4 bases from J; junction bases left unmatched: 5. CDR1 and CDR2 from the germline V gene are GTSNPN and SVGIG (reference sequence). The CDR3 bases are TGTGCCTGGAGTCCGGGACAGCGTAATCAGCCCCAGCATTTT. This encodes CAWSPGQRNQPQHF.

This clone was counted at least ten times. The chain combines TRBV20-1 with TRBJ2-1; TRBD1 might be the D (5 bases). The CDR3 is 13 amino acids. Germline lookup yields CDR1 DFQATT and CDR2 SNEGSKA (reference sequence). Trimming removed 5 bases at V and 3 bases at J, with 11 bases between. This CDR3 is CSASAGRYNEQFF. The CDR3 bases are TGCAGTGCTTCTGCAGGGCGCTACAATGAGCAGTTCTTC.

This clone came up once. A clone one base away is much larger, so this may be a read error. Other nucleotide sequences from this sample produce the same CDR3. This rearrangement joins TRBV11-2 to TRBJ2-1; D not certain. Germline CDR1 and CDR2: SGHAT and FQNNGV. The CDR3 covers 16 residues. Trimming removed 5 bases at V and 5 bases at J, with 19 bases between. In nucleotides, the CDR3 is TGTGCCAGCAGCCTCCAGTCTCAAGTGGGTAACAATGAGCAGTTCTTC. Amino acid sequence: CASSLQSQVGNNEQFF.

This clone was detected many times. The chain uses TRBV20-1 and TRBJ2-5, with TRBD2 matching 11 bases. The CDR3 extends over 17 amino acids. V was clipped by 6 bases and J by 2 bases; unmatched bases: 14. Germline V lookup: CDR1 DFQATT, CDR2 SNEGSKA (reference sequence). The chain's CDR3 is CSAQNPIAGGAQETQYF. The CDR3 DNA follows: TGCAGTGCGCAGAATCCTATAGCGGGAGGGGCTCAAGAGACCCAGTACTTC.

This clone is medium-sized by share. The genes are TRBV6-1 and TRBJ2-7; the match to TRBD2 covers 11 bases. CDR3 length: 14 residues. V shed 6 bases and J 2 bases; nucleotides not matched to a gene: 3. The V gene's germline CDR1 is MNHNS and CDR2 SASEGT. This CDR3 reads CASRTTSGAYEQYF. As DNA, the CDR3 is TGTGCCAGCAGGACGACTAGCGGGGCCTACGAGCAGTACTTC.